One sample yielded the 28 T cell receptor beta chains listed below, sequenced in a study of neurological immune-mediated disorders. One entry per CDR3 protein, called by TCRdb with MiXCR from the 5' RACE reads. The repertoire has roughly 62,000 distinct CDR3 sequences, 4% to 5.5% of them found once; the top ten carry less than 4%. Sequencing used PBMCs. These receptors all come from a woman aged 45-65 years with multiple sclerosis.

This clonotype was picked up one time. A much larger clone lies one base from this, so it may be a read error. The rearrangement links TRBV20-1 to TRBJ1-5; D ambiguous. The germline gives CDR1 DFQATT, CDR2 SNEGSKA (reference sequence). This CDR3 has 13 residues. The CDR3, as DNA: TGCAGTGCTGAGGACGGAAGCAATCAGCCCCAGAATTTT. Protein product: CSAEDGSNQPQNF.

This clonotype showed up many times. V gene TRBV7-3 combines with J gene TRBJ1-1, with D uncertain. The CDR3 loop spans 13 amino acids. The germline CDR1 and CDR2 sequences are SGHTA and FQGTGA. Deletions cut 3 bases from V and 1 base from J, with 6 bases between. CDR3 sequence: CASSFRENTEAFF. The CDR3 nucleotides read TGTGCCAGCAGCTTCAGAGAGAACACTGAAGCTTTCTTT.

A few counts support this clonotype. The chain carries TRBV12-5 and TRBJ1-1; TRBD1 is a possible D gene (5 bases). The ends were cut back, 2 bases at V and 6 bases at J, with 13 bases in the middle. Germline lookup yields CDR1 LGHNT and CDR2 FRNRAP. CDR3 length: 14 amino acids. For the CDR3, the DNA is TGTGCTAGTGGTTTGAGTGCAGGGAGCCCTGAAGCTTTCTTT. Protein product: CASGLSAGSPEAFF.

This clonotype was detected ten times or more. The chain couples TRBV7-8 to TRBJ1-4, with 7 bases lining up with TRBD1. Germline CDR1 is SGHVS and CDR2 is FQNEAQ. J gave up 4 bases and V 11 bases, and 7 bases lay outside the gene matches. The CDR3 extends over 13 amino acids. The CDR3 coding sequence is TGTGCCGTCGAACAGGGGCTTAATGAAAAACTGTTTTTT. Translation gives CAVEQGLNEKLFF.

The table lists this clonotype with many counts. V gene TRBV20-1 combines with J gene TRBJ2-3; 8 positions agree with TRBD1. Trimming at V came to 3 bases and at J to 6 bases, leaving 11 bases not matched to a gene. Per germline, CDR1 DFQATT and CDR2 SNEGSKA (reference sequence). The CDR3 runs to 15 residues. CDR3 region: CSARLLGRGLDTQYF. For the CDR3, the DNA is TGCAGTGCTAGGTTATTAGGCAGGGGGCTGGATACGCAGTATTTT.

This clonotype was picked up many times. This rearrangement joins TRBV5-1 to TRBJ2-3; possible D gene TRBD2, 5 bases. V lost 7 bases to trimming and J lost 2 bases, with 14 bases between them. CDR1 and CDR2 from the germline V gene are SGHRS and YFSETQ. The CDR3 has 14 residues. CDR3 amino acids: CASFNGVNTDTQYF. The CDR3 DNA is TGCGCCAGCTTCAACGGGGTAAACACAGATACGCAGTATTTT.

As for this clonotype: A much larger clone differs by one base, so this may be a read error. This chain links TRBV28 with TRBJ2-2; D is perhaps TRBD2 (6 bases). Germline CDR1 is MDHEN and CDR2 is SYDVKM. V dropped 5 bases and J dropped 5 bases, with 15 bases sitting between them. The CDR3 length is 15 residues. The CDR3 DNA is TGTGCCAGCAGTCGCTTGGTGGGGAGGACCGGGGAGCTGTTTTTT. Its translation: CASSRLVGRTGELFF.

V usage is TRBV6-1 and J usage is TRBJ1-6; TRBD1 is a possible D gene (6 bases). V lost 8 bases to trimming and J lost 4 bases, with 12 bases between them. This CDR3 has 14 residues. CDR1 is MNHNS and CDR2 is SASEGT in the germline V gene. The CDR3: CASLGGFYNSPLHF. The CDR3 DNA reads TGTGCCAGCCTTGGGGGCTTTTATAATTCACCCCTCCACTTT.

This clonotype was counted at least ten times. The chain employs TRBV20-1 and TRBJ1-5; TRBD1 agrees at 7 bases. CDR3 length equals 14 residues. V shed 3 bases, J shed 7 bases, and the junction held 9 bases outside the gene matches. Germline CDR1 reads DFQATT; CDR2 reads SNEGSKA (reference sequence). This chain's CDR3 is CSAREEGARQPQHF. CDR3 coding DNA: TGCAGTGCTAGGGAGGAGGGGGCAAGACAGCCCCAGCATTTT.

In its sample, this clonotype was seen many times. The V and J genes are TRBV21-1 and TRBJ2-7. TRBV21-1 is a pseudogene. CDR3 length equals 13 residues. The CDR3 reads CASSKDRYYEQYV. In DNA form, the CDR3 reads TGTGCCAGCAGCAAAGACCGATACTACGAGCAGTACGTC.

This clonotype has a count of ten or more. The V call is TRBV10-3, the J call TRBJ1-2; D is uncertain. The CDR3 has 14 residues. CDR1 ENHRY and CDR2 SYGVKD come from the germline V gene. The ends were cut back, 4 bases at V and 7 bases at J, with 16 bases in the middle. CDR3 bases: TGTGCCATCAGTGCCGGAGGAGGTAACGGTGGCTACACCTTC. Protein sequence: CAISAGGGNGGYTF.

This clonotype was seen many times. J is TRBJ2-3 and V is TRBV5-1; D may be TRBD2 (6 bases). V lost 7 bases and J lost 6, with 21 bases in between. Germline CDR1 and CDR2: SGHRS and YFSETQ. This CDR3 has 15 residues. The CDR3 region is CASVWGGSGLDTQYF. The DNA for the CDR3 is TGCGCCAGCGTTTGGGGAGGATCGGGCCTGGATACGCAGTATTTT.

Of note for this clonotype: A much larger clone is a single base away; this may be a read error. The chain recombines TRBV5-1 with TRBJ1-1; D is uncertain. V was clipped by 2 bases and J by 6 bases, with 11 bases between them. This CDR3 has 13 residues. Per the germline V gene, CDR1 is SGHRS and CDR2 is YFSETQ. The CDR3 region is CASSLTEGSEAFF. The CDR3 DNA is TGCGCCAGCAGCTTAACAGAAGGCTCTGAAGCTTTCTTT.

This clonotype has a count of ten or more. The rearrangement links TRBV7-2 to TRBJ2-3, with 11 positions matching TRBD2. Trimming removed 1 base from V and 7 bases from J; junction bases left unmatched: 7. The germline gives CDR1 SGHTA, CDR2 FQGNSA. This CDR3 has 16 residues. The DNA of the CDR3 is TGTGCCAGCAGCTTAGGCCCTTCTAGCGGGGGGAATACGCAGTATTTT. Translating it yields CASSLGPSSGGNTQYF.

In this sample, this clonotype turned up many times. The chain has TRBV5-1 and TRBJ2-5, with D possibly matching TRBD2 (5 bases). The germline V and J ends were trimmed by 4 bases and 5 bases, with 15 bases remaining between them. The CDR3 is 14 amino acids. Looked up from germline, CDR1 is SGHRS and CDR2 is YFSETQ. CDR3 in DNA: TGCGCCAGCAGCGCGAATCTAGCTGCGGAGACCCAGTACTTC. Its protein is CASSANLAAETQYF.

There are many counts of this clonotype. The CDR3: CASSPGGRSFDPEEAFF. CDR3 nucleotide sequence: TGTGCCAGCAGCCCCGGCGGGCGGAGTTTCGATCCCGAGGAAGCTTTCTTT. This sequence joins TRBV12-3 or TRBV12-4 and TRBJ1-1, with no clear D. V lost 6 bases and J 8 bases, leaving 28 bases between the germline ends. The CDR3 has 17 amino acids.

The chain recombines TRBV11-2 with TRBJ2-7; 7 bases are a match to TRBD2. J gave up 4 bases and V 1 base, and 4 bases lay outside the gene matches. This CDR3 is built from 14 residues. Germline V gene data show CDR1 as SGHAT and CDR2 as FQNNGV. The CDR3 coding sequence is TGTGCCAGCAGCTTAGGGGGGGGAAAGTACGAGCAGTACTTC. Protein: CASSLGGGKYEQYF.

This clonotype was observed many times. This sequence joins TRBV27 and TRBJ2-3, with D possibly TRBD1 on 5 matching bases. Deletions cut 6 bases from V and 2 bases from J, with 12 bases between. Germline CDR1 MNHEY, CDR2 SMNVEV (reference sequence). The CDR3 loop spans 14 amino acids. CDR3 residues: CASSPDRVTDTQYF. DNA of the CDR3: TGTGCCAGCAGCCCTGACAGAGTCACAGATACGCAGTATTTT.

Ten or more counts support this clonotype. The chain has TRBV20-1 and TRBJ2-7, with a possible D match to TRBD2 (6 bases). Germline assignment: CDR1 DFQATT and CDR2 SNEGSKA (reference sequence). This CDR3 is built from 16 residues. V was cut by 3 bases and J by 0 bases, with 18 bases left in between. This CDR3 is CSARSTQGLISYEQYF. The DNA for the CDR3 is TGCAGTGCTAGGTCGACCCAGGGACTGATCTCCTACGAGCAGTACTTC.

This clonotype was observed at least ten times. This sequence joins TRBV28 and TRBJ2-3, with TRBD2 matching 7 bases. The CDR3 loop spans 18 amino acids. V shed 2 bases and J 1 base; nucleotides not matched to a gene: 12. Germline assignment: CDR1 MDHEN and CDR2 SYDVKM. This chain's CDR3 is CASSLPSFQGGGTDTQYF. CDR3 nucleotide sequence: TGTGCCAGCAGTTTACCCAGTTTTCAGGGAGGGGGCACAGATACGCAGTATTTT.

This clonotype was seen many times. The rearrangement links TRBV28 to TRBJ1-5; TRBD1 matches at 7 bases. The germline CDR1 and CDR2 sequences are MDHEN and SYDVKM. The ends lost 7 bases at V and 2 bases at J; junction bases unmatched: 5. The length of the CDR3 is 14 residues. CDR3 loop: CASTPGGRNQPQHF. DNA for the CDR3: TGTGCCAGCACCCCAGGGGGACGCAATCAGCCCCAGCATTTT.

There are many counts of this clonotype. This chain uses TRBV5-1 with TRBJ2-4; 10 nucleotides line up with TRBD1. CDR1 and CDR2 (germline): SGHRS, YFSETQ. CDR3 size: 15 residues. J gave up 9 bases and V 0 bases, and 6 bases lay outside the gene matches. The DNA of the CDR3 is TGCGCCAGCAGCTTGGATGGGACAGGGGTTAGCATTCAGTACTTC. This encodes CASSLDGTGVSIQYF.

This clonotype was detected ten times or more. The chain combines TRBV20-1 with TRBJ2-5; possibly TRBD2 for D (5 bases). Germline loops: CDR1 DFQATT, CDR2 SNEGSKA (reference sequence). The ends were cut back, 0 bases at V and 5 bases at J, with 13 bases in the middle. The CDR3 loop spans 14 amino acids. The CDR3 bases are TGCAGTGCTAGAGATCGTCTAGCCGAGGAGACCCAGTACTTC. Protein sequence: CSARDRLAEETQYF.

This clonotype was picked up a small number of times. Compared with germline, one end of the junction differs, possibly owing to a read error. V and J are TRBV7-8 and TRBJ1-5; possible D gene TRBD1, 5 bases. This CDR3 is built from 15 residues. The germline V gene has CDR1 SGHVS and CDR2 FQNEAQ. CDR3 coding DNA: TGTGCCAGCAGCTTAGCTGGCAGGGAGGATCAGCCCCAGAATTTT. Amino acid sequence: CASSLAGREDQPQNF.

This clonotype was recorded at least ten times. V gene TRBV7-8 combines with J gene TRBJ2-5; D is uncertain. Germline V CDR1 and CDR2: SGHVS, FQNEAQ. The CDR3 sequence is 13 residues long. V dropped 2 bases and J dropped 2 bases, with 6 bases sitting between them. The DNA for the CDR3 is TGTGCCAGCAGCTTAAGGGATCAAGAGACCCAGTACTTC. Amino acid sequence: CASSLRDQETQYF. Drawing the rest from reference TRBV7-8 and TRBJ2-5, the complete variable domain is GAGVSQSPRYKVAKRGQDVALRCDPISGHVSLFWYQQALGQGPEFLTYFQNEAQLDKSGLPSDRFFAERPEGSVSTLKIQRTQQEDSAVYLCASSLRDQETQYFGPGTRLLVL.

This clonotype appeared many times. The V gene is TRBV20-1, the J gene TRBJ1-4, with a possible D match to TRBD1 (6 bases). Germline V gene data show CDR1 as DFQATT and CDR2 as SNEGSKA (reference sequence). V lost 4 bases and J lost 8, with 11 bases in between. The CDR3 consists of 12 residues. CDR3 nucleotide sequence: TGCAGTGCTATGGGACACAGGGAAAAACTGTTTTTT. Amino acid sequence: CSAMGHREKLFF.

This clonotype was counted many times. The chain couples TRBV12-3 or TRBV12-4 to TRBJ1-1, with unresolved D. The CDR3 has 13 amino acids. Deletions cut 2 bases from V and 3 bases from J, with 7 bases between. The CDR3 sequence is CASSLISYTEAFF. CDR3 bases: TGTGCCAGCAGTTTAATCAGTTACACTGAAGCTTTCTTT.

This clonotype was detected many times. The chain has TRBV6-5 and TRBJ1-1; 11 positions match TRBD1. Looked up from germline, CDR1 is MNHEY and CDR2 is SVGAGI. Trimming took 4 bases from V and 10 from J; bases not matched to a gene: 2. The CDR3 has 12 amino acids. This CDR3 is CASSSGTGGAFF. In nucleotides, the CDR3 is TGTGCCAGCAGTTCCGGGACAGGGGGAGCTTTCTTT.